These T cell receptor beta chains were read from a single sample in a study of Ad26.COV2.S vaccination and SARS-CoV-2 variants. This table comes from immunoSEQ multiplex PCR, and its TCRdb copy is limited to in-frame clones, with some not included. Of 450,000 to 550,000 clones detected, roughly nine tenths appear once; the ten largest clones hold about 1.7%. This specimen consisted of peripheral blood, obtained in a trial of Ad26.COV2.S vaccine versus placebo. These receptors originate from a person between 18 and 59 years old who received the Ad26.COV2.S COVID-19 vaccine or a placebo. Each CDR3 is given with its conserved first and last residue. D genes are given only for firm matches. Clone size is shown for a subset of rows, as once, few, many or a class of expanded clone.

j_call: TRBJ1-5; d_call: NA; clone_size: few; v_call: TRBV6-5; cdr3_nt: TGTGCCAGCAGTTTGACCGCTGGACTACCGATTCAGCCCCAGCATTTT; cdr3_aa: CASSLTAGLPIQPQHF
j_call: TRBJ1-4; d_call: NA; clone_size: NA; v_call: TRBV6-6; cdr3_nt: TGTGCCAGCAGTTACTCGAATGAAAAACTGTTTTTT; cdr3_aa: CASSYSNEKLFF
j_call: TRBJ2-3; d_call: TRBD2; clone_size: NA; v_call: TRBV27; cdr3_nt: TGTGCCAGCAGTCTTAAAAGACTAGCCGATACGCAGTATTTT; cdr3_aa: CASSLKRLADTQYF
j_call: TRBJ1-4; d_call: NA; clone_size: NA; v_call: TRBV5-8; cdr3_nt: TGTGCCAGCAGCTTGGCCCCGGACAGCCGGGGAGGACTGTTTTTT; cdr3_aa: CASSLAPDSRGGLFF
j_call: TRBJ2-3; d_call: NA; clone_size: NA; v_call: TRBV15; cdr3_nt: TGTGCCACCAGCAGAGATCTAGCAGATACGCAGTATTTT; cdr3_aa: CATSRDLADTQYF
j_call: TRBJ1-2; d_call: NA; clone_size: NA; v_call: TRBV30; cdr3_nt: TGTGCCTGGAGTGTACACCGGAGGGGGGGCTTTGGCTACACCTTC; cdr3_aa: CAWSVHRRGGFGYTF
j_call: TRBJ1-2; d_call: NA; clone_size: NA; v_call: TRBV24-1; cdr3_nt: TGTGCCACAAGTGCATGGGGAGAAGGCTACACCTTC; cdr3_aa: CATSAWGEGYTF
j_call: TRBJ2-1; d_call: TRBD1; clone_size: NA; v_call: TRBV12-5; cdr3_nt: TGTGCTAGTGGCGACCCGGGACAGGAAGGGGGTAAGCAGTTCTTC; cdr3_aa: CASGDPGQEGGKQFF
j_call: TRBJ2-7; d_call: NA; clone_size: NA; v_call: TRBV29-1; cdr3_nt: TGCAGCGTTGACGGCTTAGAAAACTCCTACGAGCAGTACTTC; cdr3_aa: CSVDGLENSYEQYF
j_call: TRBJ2-1; d_call: NA; clone_size: NA; v_call: TRBV19; cdr3_nt: TGTGCCAGTAGTACCACGGCGGATCCATATTACAATGAGCAGTTCTTC; cdr3_aa: CASSTTADPYYNEQFF
j_call: TRBJ2-2; d_call: NA; clone_size: NA; v_call: TRBV18; cdr3_nt: TGTGCCAGCTCACCAGGAAAAGGGGAGGCATACACCGGGGAGCTGTTTTTT; cdr3_aa: CASSPGKGEAYTGELFF
j_call: TRBJ2-7; d_call: NA; clone_size: NA; v_call: TRBV6-5; cdr3_nt: TGTGCCAGCAGTTACAGGGCCCAGGGTCTGTACGAGCAGTACTTC; cdr3_aa: CASSYRAQGLYEQYF
j_call: TRBJ1-2; d_call: NA; clone_size: NA; v_call: TRBV20-1; cdr3_nt: TGCAGTGCTGGTCAGGGGACTGGCTACACCTTC; cdr3_aa: CSAGQGTGYTF
j_call: TRBJ1-1; d_call: TRBD1; clone_size: NA; v_call: TRBV3-1/TRBV3-2; cdr3_nt: TGTGCCAGCAGCTCGGACAGGGGTACTGAAGCTTTCTTT; cdr3_aa: CASSSDRGTEAFF
j_call: TRBJ2-1; d_call: TRBD2; clone_size: NA; v_call: TRBV9; cdr3_nt: TGTGGCCGACTAGCGGGAGTTCTTGAGCAGTTCTTC; cdr3_aa: CGRLAGVLEQFF
j_call: TRBJ1-5; d_call: TRBD1; clone_size: NA; v_call: TRBV9; cdr3_nt: TGTGCCAGCAGCGCGACAGGGTTAAATCAGCCCCAGCATTTT; cdr3_aa: CASSATGLNQPQHF
j_call: TRBJ1-2; d_call: NA; clone_size: NA; v_call: TRBV30; cdr3_nt: TGTGCCCATGCCCCCTCTTCTAACTATGGCTACACCTTC; cdr3_aa: CAHAPSSNYGYTF
j_call: TRBJ1-5; d_call: NA; clone_size: few; v_call: TRBV27; cdr3_nt: TGTGCCAGCAGGGCTCATAGCAATCAGCCCCAGCATTTT; cdr3_aa: CASRAHSNQPQHF
j_call: TRBJ1-3; d_call: NA; clone_size: NA; v_call: TRBV5-1; cdr3_nt: TGCGCCAGCAGGGGGGCCCCAGCGTCTGGAAACACCATATATTTT; cdr3_aa: CASRGAPASGNTIYF
j_call: TRBJ2-1; d_call: NA; clone_size: once; v_call: TRBV19; cdr3_nt: TGTGCCAGTAGGGAGTACGGACACTTCAATGAGCAGTTCTTC; cdr3_aa: CASREYGHFNEQFF
j_call: TRBJ2-7; d_call: NA; clone_size: NA; v_call: TRBV29-1; cdr3_nt: TGCAGCGCTATGACCGGCTCCTACGAGCAGTACTTC; cdr3_aa: CSAMTGSYEQYF
j_call: TRBJ1-2; d_call: NA; clone_size: NA; v_call: TRBV5-1; cdr3_nt: TGCGCCAGCAGCCCGCGGAGTGGCAATGGGGGCTACACCTTC; cdr3_aa: CASSPRSGNGGYTF
j_call: TRBJ2-2; d_call: TRBD1; clone_size: NA; v_call: TRBV18; cdr3_nt: TGTGCCAGCTCACCGGGACAGCGGACTGTCGGGGAGCTGTTTTTT; cdr3_aa: CASSPGQRTVGELFF
j_call: TRBJ2-1; d_call: TRBD2; clone_size: NA; v_call: TRBV7-2; cdr3_nt: TGTGCCAGCTTGTATAGCGGGGGGGACAATGAGCAGTTCTTC; cdr3_aa: CASLYSGGDNEQFF
j_call: TRBJ2-7; d_call: NA; clone_size: NA; v_call: TRBV7-2; cdr3_nt: TGTGCCAGCAGCCTAAGGGTACAGGGAGGCTCCTACGAGCAGTACTTC; cdr3_aa: CASSLRVQGGSYEQYF
j_call: TRBJ2-1; d_call: TRBD2; clone_size: NA; v_call: TRBV29-1; cdr3_nt: TGCAGCGCCGGGACTAGCTACCTGCCCGGTGAGCAGTTCTTC; cdr3_aa: CSAGTSYLPGEQFF
j_call: TRBJ2-3; d_call: TRBD2; clone_size: NA; v_call: TRBV3-1/TRBV3-2; cdr3_nt: TGTGCCAGCAGCCAAGTAACCGGACTAGGGGATACGCAGTATTTT; cdr3_aa: CASSQVTGLGDTQYF
j_call: TRBJ1-6; d_call: NA; clone_size: once; v_call: TRBV2; cdr3_nt: TGTGCCAGCAGTGAAAAGCCCGCTCCACCCCTCCACTTT; cdr3_aa: CASSEKPAPPLHF
j_call: TRBJ2-7; d_call: NA; clone_size: NA; v_call: TRBV7-2; cdr3_nt: TGTGCCAGCAGCCAAGGGGGACGCTACGAGCAGTACTTC; cdr3_aa: CASSQGGRYEQYF
j_call: TRBJ2-1; d_call: TRBD2; clone_size: NA; v_call: TRBV11-2; cdr3_nt: TGTGCCAGCAGCTTAGTAGCGGGAGTCAATGAGCAGTTCTTC; cdr3_aa: CASSLVAGVNEQFF
j_call: TRBJ2-7; d_call: TRBD1; clone_size: NA; v_call: TRBV5-1; cdr3_nt: TGCGCCAGCAGCAGAGGACAGGGGGTATCCCCCTACGAGCAGTACTTC; cdr3_aa: CASSRGQGVSPYEQYF
j_call: TRBJ2-2; d_call: NA; clone_size: NA; v_call: TRBV5-1; cdr3_nt: TGCGCCAGCAGCTTGCAAGTATCTCTGTTTACCGGGGAGCTGTTTTTT; cdr3_aa: CASSLQVSLFTGELFF
j_call: TRBJ2-5; d_call: NA; clone_size: NA; v_call: TRBV3-1/TRBV3-2; cdr3_nt: TGTGCCAGCAGCCAAGGAATAGAGACCCAGTACTTC; cdr3_aa: CASSQGIETQYF
j_call: TRBJ2-5; d_call: NA; clone_size: NA; v_call: TRBV9; cdr3_nt: TGTGCCAGCAGCACCATCCGCGGAGGGATGGAGACCCAGTACTTC; cdr3_aa: CASSTIRGGMETQYF
j_call: TRBJ1-1; d_call: NA; clone_size: few; v_call: TRBV5-4; cdr3_nt: TGTGCCAGCAGCTTAAACACTGAAGCTTTCTTT; cdr3_aa: CASSLNTEAFF
j_call: TRBJ1-1; d_call: NA; clone_size: few; v_call: TRBV6-5; cdr3_nt: TGTGCCAGCAGTAGGGGACGGAACACTGAAGCTTTCTTT; cdr3_aa: CASSRGRNTEAFF
j_call: TRBJ1-3; d_call: TRBD1; clone_size: NA; v_call: TRBV9; cdr3_nt: TGTGCCAGTTCCACCAACCGGGACAGAAGACCCTCCGGAAACACCATATATTTT; cdr3_aa: CASSTNRDRRPSGNTIYF
j_call: TRBJ2-7; d_call: NA; clone_size: few; v_call: TRBV13; cdr3_nt: TGTGCCAGCAGCTTGGGAGGTTTCTCCTACGAGCAGTACTTC; cdr3_aa: CASSLGGFSYEQYF
j_call: TRBJ2-7; d_call: NA; clone_size: NA; v_call: TRBV3-1/TRBV3-2; cdr3_nt: TGTGCCAGCAGCCAAGTGGCTGGGTACGAGCAGTACTTC; cdr3_aa: CASSQVAGYEQYF
j_call: TRBJ1-1; d_call: NA; clone_size: NA; v_call: TRBV19; cdr3_nt: TGTGCCAGTAGTATTGTCCCCACAGTCCATACTGAAGCTTTCTTT; cdr3_aa: CASSIVPTVHTEAFF
j_call: TRBJ1-6; d_call: NA; clone_size: NA; v_call: TRBV27; cdr3_nt: TGTGCCAGCAGTTGGACGGGGGTGAGCGATTCACCCCTCCACTTT; cdr3_aa: CASSWTGVSDSPLHF
j_call: TRBJ1-2; d_call: NA; clone_size: NA; v_call: TRBV5-1; cdr3_nt: TGCGCCAGCAGCTTGGCGGCCAGTACATTCTATGGCTACACCTTC; cdr3_aa: CASSLAASTFYGYTF
j_call: TRBJ1-2; d_call: NA; clone_size: NA; v_call: TRBV5-4; cdr3_nt: TGTGCCAGCAGCTTGGGGGCCTCTACTAACTATGGCTACACCTTC; cdr3_aa: CASSLGASTNYGYTF
j_call: TRBJ1-1; d_call: NA; clone_size: NA; v_call: TRBV5-4; cdr3_nt: TGTGCCAGCAGATTATGGGGGCGCGGAACTGAAGCTTTCTTT; cdr3_aa: CASRLWGRGTEAFF
j_call: TRBJ1-1; d_call: NA; clone_size: once; v_call: TRBV27; cdr3_nt: TGTGCCAGCAGTAAGGGACCTAACACTGAAGCTTTCTTT; cdr3_aa: CASSKGPNTEAFF
j_call: TRBJ2-5; d_call: NA; clone_size: NA; v_call: TRBV27; cdr3_nt: TGTGCCAGCGGGCTGGCGGGGTCGGGCGAGACCCAGTACTTC; cdr3_aa: CASGLAGSGETQYF
j_call: TRBJ1-1; d_call: NA; clone_size: NA; v_call: TRBV5-5; cdr3_nt: TGTGCCAGCAGCTTGATTTCGGACACTGAAGCTTTCTTT; cdr3_aa: CASSLISDTEAFF
j_call: TRBJ2-7; d_call: NA; clone_size: NA; v_call: TRBV2; cdr3_nt: TGTGCCAGCCAAAGGTTGCAGGGACCCTACGAGCAGTACTTC; cdr3_aa: CASQRLQGPYEQYF
j_call: TRBJ1-2; d_call: TRBD1; clone_size: NA; v_call: TRBV14; cdr3_nt: TGTGCCAGCAGCCCCAGGACAGGGATCTATGGCTACACCTTC; cdr3_aa: CASSPRTGIYGYTF
j_call: TRBJ2-5; d_call: TRBD1; clone_size: NA; v_call: TRBV9; cdr3_nt: TGTGCCAGCAGCGTAGTACCGACAGGGGAAAGGGTGACCCAGTACTTC; cdr3_aa: CASSVVPTGERVTQYF
j_call: TRBJ1-1; d_call: NA; clone_size: NA; v_call: TRBV30; cdr3_nt: TGTGCCTGGAGTGGGTTGGCGGATACTGAAGCTTTCTTT; cdr3_aa: CAWSGLADTEAFF
j_call: TRBJ1-1; d_call: TRBD1; clone_size: few; v_call: TRBV27; cdr3_nt: TGTGCCAGCAGTAGGACAGGGGCGACCGAAGCTTTCTTT; cdr3_aa: CASSRTGATEAFF
j_call: TRBJ2-7; d_call: TRBD1; clone_size: NA; v_call: TRBV2; cdr3_nt: TGTGCCAGCAGGAGAGGACAGGGCAACGAGCAGTACTTC; cdr3_aa: CASRRGQGNEQYF
j_call: TRBJ1-2; d_call: NA; clone_size: few; v_call: TRBV27; cdr3_nt: TGTGCCAGCAGTCACAGCCAGCAGGAGGGTAGAACCTATGGCTACACCTTC; cdr3_aa: CASSHSQQEGRTYGYTF
j_call: TRBJ2-1; d_call: TRBD1; clone_size: once; v_call: TRBV25-1; cdr3_nt: TGTGCCAGCAGTAAACAGGGGTCAATCTACAATGAGCAGTTCTTC; cdr3_aa: CASSKQGSIYNEQFF
j_call: TRBJ2-7; d_call: TRBD2; clone_size: few; v_call: TRBV7-8; cdr3_nt: TGTGCCAGCAGCCTACTAGCGGGAGCCCGCGAGCAGTACTTC; cdr3_aa: CASSLLAGAREQYF
j_call: TRBJ1-5; d_call: NA; clone_size: NA; v_call: TRBV15; cdr3_nt: TGTGCCACCAGCAGACTAAGGACGGGCAATCAGCCCCAGCATTTT; cdr3_aa: CATSRLRTGNQPQHF
j_call: TRBJ2-3; d_call: NA; clone_size: NA; v_call: TRBV7-6; cdr3_nt: TGTGCCAGCAGCTCCCGGATCGGCGCCGGGGATACGCAGTATTTT; cdr3_aa: CASSSRIGAGDTQYF
j_call: TRBJ2-4; d_call: NA; clone_size: NA; v_call: TRBV11-2; cdr3_nt: TGTGCCAGCAGCGTCACTAGCTACCAAGCCAAAAACATTCAGTACTTC; cdr3_aa: CASSVTSYQAKNIQYF
j_call: TRBJ2-1; d_call: NA; clone_size: NA; v_call: TRBV5-1; cdr3_nt: TGCGCCAGCAGCGGAGACAATGAGCAGTTCTTC; cdr3_aa: CASSGDNEQFF